This TCR beta chain was recovered during a study of T cells expressing NK-cell markers. Study-wide background: Seven donors tested HCMV-seropositive and one tested seronegative among the eight sequenced.

TCRdb reprocessed the 5' RACE reads, with one entry per CDR3 protein and no DNA. The table lists 350,000 to 450,000 distinct CDR3 sequences. Study results and limitations: What remained unclear was the HCMV specificity of expanded NKG2C+ T cell clones. The CD3+CD56-NKG2C+ fraction was also led by these clonotypes in a handful of donors.

On this clonotype: The antigen is unknown.

The CDR3 extends over 16 amino acids. The receptor's source is a man between 18 and 69 years old in good health. The sequenced material came from blood T cells: a sorted CD56 or NKG2C T cell subset, CD4+ or CD8+ T cells, or bulk PBMC T cells (not recorded which). This sequence joins TRBV12-3 or TRBV12-4 and TRBJ1-6; TCRdb's D gene call, TRBD1, goes unchecked for lack of DNA. The chain's CDR3 is CASSLSGGFNNSPLHF.